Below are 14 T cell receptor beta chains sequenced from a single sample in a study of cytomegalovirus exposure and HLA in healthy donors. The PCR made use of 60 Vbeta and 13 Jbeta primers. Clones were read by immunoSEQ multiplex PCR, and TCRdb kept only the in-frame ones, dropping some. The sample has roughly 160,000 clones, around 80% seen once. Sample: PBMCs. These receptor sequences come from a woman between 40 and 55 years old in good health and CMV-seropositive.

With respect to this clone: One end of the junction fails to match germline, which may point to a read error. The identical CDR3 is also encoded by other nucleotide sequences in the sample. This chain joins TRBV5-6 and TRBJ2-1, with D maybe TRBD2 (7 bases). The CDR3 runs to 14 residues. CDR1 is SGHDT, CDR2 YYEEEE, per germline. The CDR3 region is CASRPGGSYNEQFF. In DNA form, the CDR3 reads TGTGCCAGCAGACCGGGGGGCTCCTACAATGAACAGTTCTTC.

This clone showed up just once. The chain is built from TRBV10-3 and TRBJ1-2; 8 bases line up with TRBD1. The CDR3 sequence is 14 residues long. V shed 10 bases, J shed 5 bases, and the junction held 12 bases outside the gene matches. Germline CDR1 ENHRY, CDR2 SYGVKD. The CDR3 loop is CATTPDREFYGYTF. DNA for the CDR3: TGTGCCACCACCCCGGACAGGGAGTTTTATGGCTACACCTTC.

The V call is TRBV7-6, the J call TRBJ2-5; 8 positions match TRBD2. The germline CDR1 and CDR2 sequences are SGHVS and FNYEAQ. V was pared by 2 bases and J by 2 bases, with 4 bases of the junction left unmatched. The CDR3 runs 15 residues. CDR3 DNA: TGTGCCAGCAGCTTATCGGGACTAGAACAAGAGACCCAGTACTTC. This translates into CASSLSGLEQETQYF.

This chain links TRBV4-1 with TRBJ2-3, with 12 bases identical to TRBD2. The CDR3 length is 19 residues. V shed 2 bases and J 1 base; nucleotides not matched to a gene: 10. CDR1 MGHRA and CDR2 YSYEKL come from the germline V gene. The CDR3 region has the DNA TGCGCCAGCAGCCAACGCGAACGACTAGCGGGAGAACGCACAGATACGCAGTATTTT. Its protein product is CASSQRERLAGERTDTQYF.

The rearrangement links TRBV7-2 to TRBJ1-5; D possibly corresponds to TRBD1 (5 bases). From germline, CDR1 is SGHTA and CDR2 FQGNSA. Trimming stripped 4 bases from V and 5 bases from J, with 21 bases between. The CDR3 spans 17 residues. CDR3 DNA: TGTGCCAGCAGCTCGTCGGGGGGTGGGGCAGTACATCAGCCCCAGCATTTT. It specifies CASSSSGGGAVHQPQHF. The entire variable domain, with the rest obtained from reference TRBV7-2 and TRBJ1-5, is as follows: GAGVSQSPSNKVTEKGKDVELRCDPISGHTALYWYRQSLGQGLEFLIYFQGNSAPDKSGLPSDRFSAERTGGSVSTLTIQRTQQEDSAVYLCASSSSGGGAVHQPQHFGDGTRLSIL.

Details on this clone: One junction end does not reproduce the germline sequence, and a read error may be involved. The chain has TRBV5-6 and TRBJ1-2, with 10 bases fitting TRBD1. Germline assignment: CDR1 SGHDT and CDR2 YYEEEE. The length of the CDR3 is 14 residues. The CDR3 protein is CASSVGTGDYRVAF. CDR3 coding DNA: TGTGCCAGCAGCGTCGGGACAGGGGATTACCGCGTCGCCTTC.

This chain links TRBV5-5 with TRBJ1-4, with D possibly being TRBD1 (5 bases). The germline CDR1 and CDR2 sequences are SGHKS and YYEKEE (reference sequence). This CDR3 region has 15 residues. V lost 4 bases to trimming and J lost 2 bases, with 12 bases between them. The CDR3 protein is CASSLLTDTNEKLFF. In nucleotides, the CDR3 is TGTGCCAGCAGCCTCCTGACAGACACTAATGAAAAACTGTTTTTT.

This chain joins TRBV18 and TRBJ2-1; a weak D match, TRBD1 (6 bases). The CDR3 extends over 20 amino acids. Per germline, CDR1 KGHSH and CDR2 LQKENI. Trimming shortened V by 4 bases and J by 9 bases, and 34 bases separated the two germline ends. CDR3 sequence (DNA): TGTGCCAGCTCACAAGGGACAAGCAAACCCGGGCGGGCCATTTTCTGTGAGCAGTTCTTC. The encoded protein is CASSQGTSKPGRAIFCEQFF. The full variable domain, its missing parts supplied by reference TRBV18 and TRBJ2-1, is NAGVMQNPRHLVRRRGQEARLRCSPMKGHSHVYWYRQLPEEGLKFMVYLQKENIIDESGMPKERFSAEFPKEGPSILRIQQVVRGDSAAYFCASSQGTSKPGRAIFCEQFFGPGTRLTVL.

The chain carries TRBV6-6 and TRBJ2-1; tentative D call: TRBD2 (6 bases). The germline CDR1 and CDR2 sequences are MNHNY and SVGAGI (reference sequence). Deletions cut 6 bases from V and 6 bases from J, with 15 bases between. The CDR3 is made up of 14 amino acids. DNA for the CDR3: TGTGCCAGCAGCGTATGGGGGAGGCGCAATGAGCAGTTCTTC. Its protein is CASSVWGRRNEQFF.

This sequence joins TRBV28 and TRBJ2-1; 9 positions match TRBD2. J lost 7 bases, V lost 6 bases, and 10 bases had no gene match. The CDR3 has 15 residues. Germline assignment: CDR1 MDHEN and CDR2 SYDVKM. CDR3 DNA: TGTGCCAGCAGATTAGGGGCTAGCGGGATGAATGAGCAGTTCTTC. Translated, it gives CASRLGASGMNEQFF. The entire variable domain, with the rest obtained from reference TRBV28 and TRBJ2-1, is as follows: DVKVTQSSRYLVKRTGEKVFLECVQDMDHENMFWYRQDPGLGLRLIYFSYDVKMKEKGDIPEGYSVSREKKERFSLILESASTNQTSMYLCASRLGASGMNEQFFGPGTRLTVL.

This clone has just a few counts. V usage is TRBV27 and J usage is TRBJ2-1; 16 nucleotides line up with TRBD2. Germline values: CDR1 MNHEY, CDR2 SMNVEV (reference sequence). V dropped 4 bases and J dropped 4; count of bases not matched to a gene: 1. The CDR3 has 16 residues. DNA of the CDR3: TGTGCCAGCAGTTCGGGACTAGCGGGAGGGTACAATGAGCAGTTCTTC. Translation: CASSSGLAGGYNEQFF.

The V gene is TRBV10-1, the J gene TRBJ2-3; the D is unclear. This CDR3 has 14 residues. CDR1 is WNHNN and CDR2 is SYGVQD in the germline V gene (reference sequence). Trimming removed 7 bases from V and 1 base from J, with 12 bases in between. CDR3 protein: CASKNTPGTDTQYF. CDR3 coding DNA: TGCGCCAGCAAAAACACCCCTGGCACAGATACGCAGTATTTT.

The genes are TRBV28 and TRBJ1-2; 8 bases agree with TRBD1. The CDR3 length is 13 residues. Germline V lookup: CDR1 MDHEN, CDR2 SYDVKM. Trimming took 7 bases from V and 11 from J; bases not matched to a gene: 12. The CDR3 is CASTERQGKLYTF. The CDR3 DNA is TGTGCCAGCACGGAGAGACAGGGGAAACTATACACCTTC.

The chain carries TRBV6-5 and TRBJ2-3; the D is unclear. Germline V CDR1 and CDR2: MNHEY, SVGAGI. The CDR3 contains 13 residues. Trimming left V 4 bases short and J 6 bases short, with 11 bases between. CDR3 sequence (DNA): TGTGCCAGCAGTTCCCCCCGCGCGGATACGCAGTATTTT. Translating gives CASSSPRADTQYF.